This is a list of T cell receptor beta chains from one sample in a study of blood T cell repertoires in COVID-19. The repertoire was sequenced with immunoSEQ multiplex PCR; TCRdb's copy has only in-frame clones and lacks some. The table records around 130,000 clones, more than 80% of them present only once. Input material: PBMCs or T cells enriched from blood (not recorded which). Every receptor here comes from a woman aged 18-29 years who had been exposed to COVID-19. Both conserved end residues are part of each CDR3. A D gene is named only where the DNA matches it firmly. Some rows have no size entry. The others give once, few or many, or a class for an expanded clone.

j_gene: TRBJ2-7
d_gene: TRBD1
v_gene: TRBV11-1
abundance: .
CDR3nt: TGTGCCAGCAGCTTAGCCGGGACAGAGCTTGGGCAGTACTTC
CDR3aa: CASSLAGTELGQYF

j_gene: TRBJ2-5
d_gene: TRBD1
v_gene: TRBV27
abundance: .
CDR3nt: TGTGCCAGCAGTCTACGAACAGGGGGCCGAGAGACCCAGTACTTC
CDR3aa: CASSLRTGGRETQYF

j_gene: TRBJ2-4
d_gene: TRBD2
v_gene: TRBV7-2
abundance: .
CDR3nt: TGTGCCAGCCAAGCGGGAGGGCCTGGTGCCAAAAACATTCAGTACTTC
CDR3aa: CASQAGGPGAKNIQYF

j_gene: TRBJ2-3
d_gene: TRBD1
v_gene: TRBV5-6
abundance: .
CDR3nt: TGTGCCAGCAGCTTGAGGGGGACAGGGCGCACAGATACGCAGTATTTT
CDR3aa: CASSLRGTGRTDTQYF

j_gene: TRBJ1-2
d_gene: .
v_gene: TRBV19
abundance: .
CDR3nt: TGTGCCAGTAGTATGGGTTGGCGGGCAGGATCCTCATCGGACTATGGCTACACCTTC
CDR3aa: CASSMGWRAGSSSDYGYTF

j_gene: TRBJ2-2
d_gene: TRBD1
v_gene: TRBV4-3
abundance: once
CDR3nt: TGCGCCAGCAGCCGACAGGGTAACACCGGGGAGCTGTTTTTT
CDR3aa: CASSRQGNTGELFF

j_gene: TRBJ1-2
d_gene: TRBD1
v_gene: TRBV10-3
abundance: .
CDR3nt: TGTGCCATCAGTACAGGGGAGATCAGGGGCTACACCTTC
CDR3aa: CAISTGEIRGYTF

j_gene: TRBJ1-1
d_gene: .
v_gene: TRBV18
abundance: few
CDR3nt: TGTGCCAGCTCACCGCGCGGAGGGATCACTGAAGCTTTCTTT
CDR3aa: CASSPRGGITEAFF

j_gene: TRBJ2-7
d_gene: .
v_gene: TRBV12-3/TRBV12-4
abundance: .
CDR3nt: TGTGCCAGCAGTTTGCTACTGCCATACGAGCAGTACTTC
CDR3aa: CASSLLLPYEQYF

j_gene: TRBJ2-5
d_gene: .
v_gene: TRBV5-1
abundance: .
CDR3nt: TGCGCCAGCGGGCCCGGAGGATACACGCAGGAGACCCAGTACTTC
CDR3aa: CASGPGGYTQETQYF

j_gene: TRBJ2-3
d_gene: TRBD2
v_gene: TRBV12-5
abundance: .
CDR3nt: TGTGCTAGTGGTAACGGTTGGCGGGAGAACACAGATACGCAGTATTTT
CDR3aa: CASGNGWRENTDTQYF

j_gene: TRBJ2-7
d_gene: TRBD1
v_gene: TRBV7-9
abundance: .
CDR3nt: TGTGCCAGCAGCTCCGGGACAGGGAGCTCCTACGAGCAGTACTTC
CDR3aa: CASSSGTGSSYEQYF

j_gene: TRBJ2-4
d_gene: TRBD1
v_gene: TRBV7-2
abundance: .
CDR3nt: TGTGCCAGCAGCTTAACCCTGGGACAGTTAGCCAAAAACATTCAGTACTTC
CDR3aa: CASSLTLGQLAKNIQYF

j_gene: TRBJ2-1
d_gene: .
v_gene: TRBV4-1
abundance: .
CDR3nt: TGCGCCAGCAGCCAAGATCGTACCGCGGGGAATGAGCAGTTCTTC
CDR3aa: CASSQDRTAGNEQFF